The rows below give T cell receptor beta chains drawn from one sample of a study of blood T cell repertoires in COVID-19. TCRdb keeps only in-frame clones here, not all; method: immunoSEQ multiplex PCR. The table records more than 110,000 clones, about 84% of them present only once. Sequenced: PBMCs or T cells enriched from blood (not recorded which). These receptors originate from a young woman who had been exposed to COVID-19. CDR3s include the opening cysteine and the closing phenylalanine or tryptophan. The D gene is left open where the match is weak. Part of the rows lack a size; the others show once, few, many or a class for expanded clones.

CDR3nt: TGTGCCAGCAGTGTTCGGGACAGGGGGTTTGACACTGAAGCTTTCTTT; CDR3aa: CASSVRDRGFDTEAFF; v_gene: TRBV11-2; d_gene: TRBD1; j_gene: TRBJ1-1; abundance: NA
CDR3nt: TGTGCCACCAGCAGAGCAAACACTGAAGCTTTCTTT; CDR3aa: CATSRANTEAFF; v_gene: TRBV15; d_gene: NA; j_gene: TRBJ1-1; abundance: NA
CDR3nt: TGTGCCAGCAGGGCAAGGGGGAATAATTCACCCCTCCACTTT; CDR3aa: CASRARGNNSPLHF; v_gene: TRBV6-5; d_gene: NA; j_gene: TRBJ1-6; abundance: few
CDR3nt: TGTGCCAGCTCACCACGGCAGGGGAAGAACACTGAAGCTTTCTTT; CDR3aa: CASSPRQGKNTEAFF; v_gene: TRBV18; d_gene: NA; j_gene: TRBJ1-1; abundance: NA
CDR3nt: TGTGCCAGCAGCCAAGACCCCCTACGAGATGGCTACACCTTC; CDR3aa: CASSQDPLRDGYTF; v_gene: TRBV14; d_gene: NA; j_gene: TRBJ1-2; abundance: NA
CDR3nt: TGTGCCTGGATAGTACCCAGGGGGTTTAACTATGGCTACACCTTC; CDR3aa: CAWIVPRGFNYGYTF; v_gene: TRBV30; d_gene: TRBD1; j_gene: TRBJ1-2; abundance: NA
CDR3nt: TGTGCCAGCAGTTACTCGTCGGGGGGTAGCACTGAAGCTTTCTTT; CDR3aa: CASSYSSGGSTEAFF; v_gene: TRBV6-5; d_gene: NA; j_gene: TRBJ1-1; abundance: NA
CDR3nt: TGTGCCAGTAGGACACAGGGATTTCCGAACACTGAAGCTTTCTTT; CDR3aa: CASRTQGFPNTEAFF; v_gene: TRBV19; d_gene: NA; j_gene: TRBJ1-1; abundance: NA
CDR3nt: TGTGCTAGTGGTTTGGTATGGGACCTTGCGGGATCCTACAATGAGCAGTTCTTC; CDR3aa: CASGLVWDLAGSYNEQFF; v_gene: TRBV12-5; d_gene: NA; j_gene: TRBJ2-1; abundance: many
CDR3nt: TGCGCCAGCAGCTTGCAGGGAAAGGCCAACGTCCTGACTTTC; CDR3aa: CASSLQGKANVLTF; v_gene: TRBV5-1; d_gene: NA; j_gene: TRBJ2-6; abundance: NA